The next 27 T cell receptor beta chains were all read from a single sample in a study of blood T cell repertoires in COVID-19. Produced via immunoSEQ multiplex PCR; TCRdb's table is partial and in-frame only. The sample yields 130,000 to 150,000 clones, more than 75% seen once. The sequenced sample was peripheral blood. The receptors stem from a woman in her forties or fifties with acute or convalescent COVID-19.

In its sample, this clone was seen a few times. This sequence joins TRBV20-1 and TRBJ1-1, with D unresolved. This CDR3 comprises 14 residues. Germline values: CDR1 DFQATT, CDR2 SNEGSKA (reference sequence). V shed 3 bases and J shed 3 bases, with 14 bases lying between them. The CDR3 DNA sequence: TGCAGTGCTAGTTTTGAGGGAAGCGACACTGAAGCTTTCTTT. This gives the protein CSASFEGSDTEAFF.

The V and J genes are TRBV7-2 and TRBJ1-3; D perhaps matches TRBD1 (5 bases). Germline CDR1 SGHTA, CDR2 FQGNSA. Trimming shortened V by 8 bases and J by 3 bases, and 17 bases separated the two germline ends. The CDR3 has 15 amino acids. The CDR3: CASQRGGARGNTIYF. The DNA for the CDR3 is TGTGCCAGCCAAAGGGGAGGGGCGCGTGGAAACACCATATATTTT.

The chain couples TRBV7-2 to TRBJ1-3; 11 bases align to TRBD1. The CDR3 has 17 residues. Germline CDR1 SGHTA, CDR2 FQGNSA. Trimming took 5 bases from V and 4 from J; bases not matched to a gene: 10. The CDR3 loop is CASSRGQGALSGNTIYF. In DNA form, the CDR3 reads TGTGCCAGCAGCCGCGGACAGGGGGCGCTTTCCGGAAACACCATATATTTT.

The chain links TRBV27 to TRBJ1-4, with 8 bases matching TRBD1. The CDR3 runs 18 residues. The trim removed 2 bases at V and 4 bases at J, leaving 12 bases unmatched. The V gene's germline CDR1 is MNHEY and CDR2 SMNVEV (reference sequence). The CDR3 bases are TGTGCCAGCAGTTTAACTGGACCCGGGACAGGACTTAATGAAAAACTGTTTTTT. It specifies CASSLTGPGTGLNEKLFF.

This chain joins TRBV28 and TRBJ2-5; TRBD1 matches 9 bases. The CDR3 runs 14 residues. The germline V gene encodes CDR1 MDHEN and CDR2 SYDVKM. V gave up 5 bases and J gave up 4 bases; unmatched junction bases: 5. Here the CDR3 DNA reads TGTGCCAGCAGTCCGACAGGGGGTGGAGAGACCCAGTACTTC. Encoded protein: CASSPTGGGETQYF.

The J gene is TRBJ2-7, the V gene TRBV3-1 (or the pseudogene TRBV3-2); D unresolved. The germline CDR1 and CDR2 sequences are LGHDT and YNNKEL (reference sequence). This CDR3 contains 11 residues. V shed 4 bases and J shed 3 bases, with 4 bases lying between them. The chain's CDR3 is CASSRYYEQYF. Here the CDR3 DNA reads TGTGCCAGCAGCCGCTACTACGAGCAGTACTTC.

Here the CDR3 reads CASSEAWASASPLHF. CDR3 in DNA: TGTGCCAGCAGTGAAGCCTGGGCATCCGCTTCACCCCTCCACTTT. The rearrangement uses TRBV6-1 and TRBJ1-6; D unresolved. The CDR3 is 15 residues long. V lost 0 bases and J lost 9, with 12 bases in between. Germline assignment: CDR1 MNHNS and CDR2 SASEGT.

J is TRBJ2-7 and V is TRBV4-3, with a weak D call TRBD2 (5 bases). Germline V CDR1 and CDR2: LGHNA, YSLEER. V dropped 0 bases and J dropped 4 bases, with 13 bases sitting between them. CDR3 length: 15 residues. The DNA of the CDR3 is TGCGCCAGCAGCCAAGATGTCGGGGTATCATACGAGCAGTACTTC. It yields the protein CASSQDVGVSYEQYF.

This clone was detected only once. This chain joins TRBV25-1 and TRBJ2-2; D might be TRBD2 (5 bases). The CDR3 loop spans 15 amino acids. The V gene's germline CDR1 is MGHDK and CDR2 SYGVNS. V lost 2 bases, J lost 0 bases, and 7 bases lay in between. In DNA, the CDR3 is TGTGCCAGCAGTGAAGTGAGGGCGAACACCGGGGAGCTGTTTTTT. Protein product: CASSEVRANTGELFF.

The rearrangement links TRBV6-5 to TRBJ1-2; 7 nucleotides match TRBD1. V shed 6 bases, J shed 5 bases, and the junction held 12 bases outside the gene matches. CDR3 length: 15 residues. Looked up from germline, CDR1 is MNHEY and CDR2 is SVGAGI. CDR3 residues: CASSFGDSGVYGYTF. DNA of the CDR3: TGTGCCAGCAGCTTCGGGGACAGTGGGGTATATGGCTACACCTTC.

CDR3 in DNA: TGCGCCATCCCCGACAAAAGGGGGGAAAAACTGTTTTTT. Amino acids: CAIPDKRGEKLFF. The rearrangement uses TRBV10-1 and TRBJ1-4, with D possibly TRBD1 on 6 matching bases. The CDR3 is 13 residues long. V dropped 10 bases and J dropped 8 bases, with 17 bases sitting between them. Germline CDR1 is WNHNN and CDR2 is SYGVQD (reference sequence).

This clone was observed a few times. The chain uses TRBV5-6 and TRBJ2-2; D gene unclear. Germline CDR1 reads SGHDT; CDR2 reads YYEEEE. This CDR3 is 15 amino acids long. With 5 bases removed from V and 3 bases from J, the gap between germline ends came to 14 bases. The CDR3 region has the DNA TGTGCCAGCAGATCAACCGGGTCCTACACCGGGGAGCTGTTTTTT. It is translated as CASRSTGSYTGELFF.

This clone was counted once. The same CDR3 can be traced to other DNA sequences in this sample. V and J are TRBV7-2 and TRBJ1-5; 7 bases align to TRBD1. The V segment lost 5 bases and the J segment 4 bases; nucleotides outside the gene matches: 2. The CDR3 is 13 amino acids. The germline CDR1 and CDR2 sequences are SGHTA and FQGNSA. The CDR3 DNA reads as TGTGCCAGCAGCGTACAGGGGAATCAGCCCCAGCATTTT. This sequence encodes CASSVQGNQPQHF.

This CDR3 is CASSPVRGPTLSYEQYF. CDR3 nucleotides: TGTGCCAGCAGTCCCGTGAGGGGGCCGACCCTCTCATACGAGCAGTACTTC. The chain carries TRBV28 and TRBJ2-7, with TRBD1 matching 7 bases. Losses at the gene ends were 5 bases for V and 4 bases for J; bases not matched to a gene: 17. Looked up from germline, CDR1 is MDHEN and CDR2 is SYDVKM. CDR3 length: 17 residues.

This sequence joins TRBV7-9 and TRBJ1-2; 9 bases are a match to TRBD1. Looked up from germline, CDR1 is SEHNR and CDR2 is FQNEAQ (reference sequence). The CDR3 contains 15 residues. The V gene end was trimmed by 3 bases and the J gene end by 3 bases; junction bases not matched to a gene: 5. This CDR3 is CASSFPDRGDYGYTF. The DNA of the CDR3 is TGTGCCAGCAGCTTTCCGGACAGGGGCGACTATGGCTACACCTTC. Full variable domain (rest looked up from reference TRBV7-9 and TRBJ1-2): DTGVSQNPRHKITKRGQNVTFRCDPISEHNRLYWYRQTLGQGPEFLTYFQNEAQLEKSRLLSDRFSAERPKGSFSTLEIQRTEQGDSAMYLCASSFPDRGDYGYTFGSGTRLTVV.

This clone was seen once. V gene TRBV5-6 combines with J gene TRBJ1-2; D is unclear. This CDR3 is built from 15 residues. Trimming pared 4 bases from V and 0 bases from J, leaving 13 bases between. The germline V gene encodes CDR1 SGHDT and CDR2 YYEEEE. This CDR3 reads CASSLYRFPNYGYTF. The CDR3 region has the DNA TGTGCCAGCAGCCTATACAGATTCCCTAACTATGGCTACACCTTC.

The chain employs TRBV6-5 and TRBJ2-5; a possible D gene is TRBD2 (5 bases). Germline V gives CDR1 MNHEY, CDR2 SVGAGI. This CDR3 is built from 15 residues. The V end lost 2 bases, the J end lost 5 bases, and 15 bases lay between the germline ends. In DNA form, the CDR3 reads TGTGCCAGCAGTTACACCAGTTCGCGGGTCGAGACCCAGTACTTC. It encodes CASSYTSSRVETQYF.

The chain couples TRBV14 to TRBJ1-2; D is unclear. The germline V and J ends were trimmed by 0 bases and 12 bases, with 11 bases remaining between them. Germline values: CDR1 SGHDN, CDR2 FVKESK. This CDR3 is 12 amino acids long. CDR3 amino acids: CASSQDREVDTF. The CDR3 DNA is TGTGCCAGCAGCCAAGATCGGGAAGTAGACACCTTC.

The chain is built from TRBV24-1 and TRBJ1-2, with 7 bases aligning to TRBD1. The CDR3 is 13 residues long. CDR1 and CDR2 (germline): KGHDR, SFDVKD. Losses at the gene ends were 4 bases for V and 6 bases for J; bases not matched to a gene: 4. The CDR3 spells CATSDPTGNGYTF. As DNA, the CDR3 is TGTGCCACCAGTGACCCGACAGGGAATGGCTACACCTTC.

The chain uses TRBV6-2 or TRBV6-3 and TRBJ1-2; D ambiguous. CDR1 and CDR2 (germline): MNHEY, SVGEGT. The CDR3 runs 14 residues. V dropped 2 bases and J dropped 6 bases, with 13 bases sitting between them. The CDR3 region has the DNA TGTGCCAGCAGTTACACCCAGTTGGGCCATGGCTACACCTTC. Protein sequence: CASSYTQLGHGYTF.

This clone was seen a handful of times. The gene calls are TRBV5-1 and TRBJ1-1; 7 nucleotides line up with TRBD1. The CDR3 is 15 amino acids. Germline V gene sequence: CDR1 SGHRS, CDR2 YFSETQ. With 0 bases clipped from V and 0 bases from J, the junction kept 2 bases outside the gene matches. The CDR3 DNA reads as TGCGCCAGCAGCTTGGGGGACAGCATGAACACTGAAGCTTTCTTT. Protein product: CASSLGDSMNTEAFF.

The gene calls are TRBV7-3 and TRBJ2-1; D is possibly TRBD1 (5 bases). CDR3 length equals 14 residues. Trimming pared 6 bases from V and 9 bases from J, leaving 18 bases between. Germline-derived CDR1 and CDR2 are SGHTA and FQGTGA. The CDR3 bases are TGTGCCAGCAGGGGGCAGGGTAATGTCGGTGAGCAGTTCTTC. Amino acids: CASRGQGNVGEQFF.

The chain combines TRBV6-2 or TRBV6-3 with TRBJ2-2, with D possibly being TRBD1 (6 bases). CDR1 and CDR2 (germline): MNHEY, SVGEGT. The ends were cut back, 5 bases at V and 3 bases at J, with 13 bases in the middle. The CDR3 covers 15 residues. The DNA of the CDR3 is TGTGCCAGCAGTCCAGGGACAAAAGACACCGGGGAGCTGTTTTTT. As protein: CASSPGTKDTGELFF.

The chain combines TRBV10-3 with TRBJ2-2; TRBD2 matches at 7 bases. Germline V gene data show CDR1 as ENHRY and CDR2 as SYGVKD. The trim removed 4 bases at V and 3 bases at J, leaving 2 bases unmatched. CDR3 length: 14 amino acids. CDR3 sequence reads: CAISGLADTGELFF. The CDR3 bases are TGTGCCATCAGTGGACTAGCAGACACCGGGGAGCTGTTTTTT.

This rearrangement joins TRBV5-4 to TRBJ1-2; 7 bases map to TRBD1. Germline V gene sequence: CDR1 SGHNT, CDR2 YYREEE (reference sequence). CDR3 length equals 15 residues. Unmatched junction bases numbered 4, after V lost 2 bases and J lost 0 bases. The CDR3 is CASSFDRVANYGYTF. DNA for the CDR3: TGTGCCAGCAGCTTCGACAGGGTGGCTAACTATGGCTACACCTTC.

The DNA for the CDR3 is TGTGCCAGCAGTCTGCAGGGACCCCTCCACTTT. Protein product: CASSLQGPLHF. This sequence joins TRBV4-2 and TRBJ1-6, with D possibly TRBD1 on 5 matching bases. Germline CDR1 reads LGHNA; CDR2 reads YNFKEQ. The CDR3 is 11 amino acids. V shed 6 bases and J shed 12 bases, with 9 bases lying between them.

This clone came up once. The chain combines TRBV3-1 (or the pseudogene TRBV3-2) with TRBJ1-2, with D perhaps matching TRBD1 (6 bases). The CDR3 has 14 amino acids. From germline, CDR1 is LGHDT and CDR2 YNNKEL (reference sequence). The V and J ends lost 6 bases and 5 bases respectively, with 16 bases between them. CDR3 protein: CASRPGELRYGYTF. The CDR3, as DNA: TGTGCCAGCAGACCAGGGGAGTTGCGGTATGGCTACACCTTC.